The rows below give T cell receptor beta chains drawn from one sample of a study of cytomegalovirus exposure and HLA in healthy donors. Sequencing was performed with immunoSEQ multiplex PCR; in TCRdb, only in-frame clones are kept and a portion is missing. The repertoire includes roughly 170,000 clones, 80% of them detected once, and approximately 1.3% sits in the top ten. Material: PBMCs. These receptors were collected from a man in his thirties or forties in good health and CMV-seronegative. The CDR3 runs from the conserved cysteine through the conserved F or W. Fields, in order: J gene, D gene, V gene, clone size, CDR3 protein, CDR3 DNA. D genes are given only for firm matches. The size of a clone is reported for some rows only, either as once, few or many, or as a class for expanded clones.

TRBJ1-1 | - | TRBV2 | - | CASSKQTKSDTEAFF | TGTGCCAGCAGTAAACAGACAAAATCGGACACTGAAGCTTTCTTT
TRBJ2-7 | TRBD1 | TRBV28 | - | CASTPSGGTGANEQYF | TGTGCCAGCACCCCGTCTGGAGGGACAGGGGCCAACGAGCAGTACTTC
TRBJ1-1 | TRBD1 | TRBV10-1 | - | CASSEYGQGVTEAFF | TGCGCCAGCAGTGAGTATGGTCAGGGGGTAACTGAAGCTTTCTTT
TRBJ2-1 | - | TRBV7-2 | - | CASSPQPDSYNEQFF | TGTGCCAGCAGCCCGCAACCAGACTCCTACAATGAGCAGTTCTTC
TRBJ1-6 | TRBD1 | TRBV4-1 | few | CASSPGQGAYSPLHF | TGCGCCAGCAGCCCCGGACAGGGGGCTTACTCACCCCTCCACTTT
TRBJ2-3 | TRBD1 | TRBV5-1 | - | CASSLKRTGGTTDTQYF | TGCGCCAGCAGCTTGAAGAGGACAGGGGGAACAACAGATACGCAGTATTTT
TRBJ1-2 | - | TRBV7-6 | - | CASSKWADGYTF | TGTGCCAGCAGCAAATGGGCAGATGGCTACACCTTC
TRBJ1-3 | TRBD1 | TRBV6-5 | few | CASRQGISGNTIYF | TGTGCCAGCCGACAGGGCATCTCTGGAAACACCATATATTTT
TRBJ1-3 | TRBD1 | TRBV27 | - | CASSAGTGRISGNTIYF | TGTGCCAGCAGTGCAGGGACAGGCCGAATCTCTGGAAACACCATATATTTT
TRBJ2-7 | TRBD1 | TRBV7-6 | once | CASSLGTGAYEQYF | TGTGCCAGCAGCTTAGGGACAGGGGCCTACGAGCAGTACTTC
TRBJ2-3 | - | TRBV27 | once | CASSTINRQYF | TGTGCCAGCAGTACGATCAACAGACAGTATTTT
TRBJ1-2 | TRBD1 | TRBV6-6 | - | CASSFQQGAYGYTF | TGTGCCAGCAGTTTCCAACAGGGGGCTTATGGCTACACCTTC
TRBJ1-2 | TRBD1 | TRBV5-1 | few | CASSPTGGDAWGYTF | TGCGCCAGCAGCCCGACAGGGGGCGATGCATGGGGCTACACCTTC
TRBJ2-3 | TRBD2 | TRBV9 | - | CASSGGEGPSTDTQYF | TGTGCCAGCAGCGGCGGGGAGGGACCCAGCACAGATACGCAGTATTTT
TRBJ1-4 | TRBD1 | TRBV6-6 | few | CASSMYRGVEKLFF | TGTGCCAGCAGCATGTACAGGGGGGTTGAAAAACTGTTTTTT
TRBJ1-1 | - | TRBV28 | - | CASSGGGWANTEAFF | TGTGCCAGCAGTGGGGGGGGGTGGGCGAACACTGAAGCTTTCTTT
TRBJ1-1 | - | TRBV5-6 | few | CASSLATRQTLNTEAFF | TGTGCCAGCAGCTTGGCGACTCGACAGACTTTGAACACTGAAGCTTTCTTT
TRBJ1-5 | - | TRBV6-1 | - | CASSLAGGQPQHF | TGTGCCAGCAGCCTGGCCGGGGGTCAGCCCCAGCATTTT
TRBJ2-2 | TRBD2 | TRBV2 | - | CASSKAGGATGELFF | TGTGCCAGCAGCAAAGCGGGGGGCGCGACCGGGGAGCTGTTTTTT
TRBJ1-6 | - | TRBV15 | - | CATSSGGAYNSPLHF | TGTGCCACCAGCAGCGGCGGGGCCTATAATTCACCCCTCCACTTT
TRBJ1-1 | TRBD1 | TRBV5-1 | - | CASSGTGGTEAFF | TGCGCCAGCAGCGGAACAGGGGGCACTGAAGCTTTCTTT
TRBJ2-7 | TRBD1 | TRBV5-1 | - | CASSISTGYEQYF | TGCGCCAGCAGCATATCGACAGGGTACGAGCAGTACTTC
TRBJ2-5 | - | TRBV19 | few | CASSAGQRETQYF | TGTGCCAGTAGTGCGGGACAGCGCGAGACCCAGTACTTC
TRBJ2-7 | - | TRBV5-1 | - | CASSRGSSYEQYF | TGCGCCAGCAGCAGGGGGAGCTCCTACGAGCAGTACTTC
TRBJ2-1 | - | TRBV4-3 | - | CASSQGQVNEQFF | TGCGCCAGCAGCCAAGGGCAGGTCAATGAGCAGTTCTTC
TRBJ1-1 | TRBD1 | TRBV6-6 | - | CASSYSTGGTTEAFF | TGTGCCAGCAGTTACTCGACAGGGGGAACCACTGAAGCTTTCTTT
TRBJ2-1 | - | TRBV9 | - | CASSSDGSSGYNEQFF | TGTGCCAGCAGCTCAGATGGGAGTTCAGGCTACAATGAGCAGTTCTTC
TRBJ1-1 | - | TRBV25-1 | - | CASRKSEGSNTEAFF | TGTGCCAGCAGGAAAAGTGAGGGCTCGAACACTGAAGCTTTCTTT
TRBJ1-1 | - | TRBV5-4 | - | CASSAAGGIAFF | TGTGCCAGCAGCGCCGCTGGGGGCATAGCTTTCTTT
TRBJ2-5 | - | TRBV5-6 | - | CASSSLGTGEVEGDQYF | TGTGCCAGCAGCTCCCTGGGCACAGGGGAGGTGGAGGGGGACCAGTACTTC
TRBJ1-4 | - | TRBV15 | - | CATSRGGKEKLFF | TGTGCCACCAGCAGAGGGGGCAAGGAAAAACTGTTTTTT
TRBJ1-1 | TRBD1 | TRBV28 | - | CASSFTGGYTEAFF | TGTGCCAGCAGCTTTACAGGGGGGTACACTGAAGCTTTCTTT
TRBJ2-1 | TRBD1 | TRBV6-4 | - | CASSDRTGADEQFF | TGTGCCAGCAGTGACCGGACAGGGGCCGATGAGCAGTTCTTC
TRBJ2-3 | - | TRBV7-2 | - | CASSWVRGGSGDTQYF | TGTGCCAGCAGCTGGGTGAGGGGGGGTTCGGGAGATACGCAGTATTTT
TRBJ1-1 | - | TRBV7-9 | once | CASSLIDRNTEAFF | TGTGCCAGCAGCTTAATTGACAGGAACACTGAAGCTTTCTTT
TRBJ1-6 | - | TRBV6-5 | once | CASSYWPWRAVPLHF | TGTGCCAGCAGTTACTGGCCGTGGAGGGCGGTGCCCCTCCACTTT
TRBJ2-7 | TRBD2 | TRBV5-4 | - | CASSLGSRGRVNEQYF | TGTGCCAGCAGCTTGGGTTCGCGCGGGAGGGTCAACGAGCAGTACTTC
TRBJ2-2 | - | TRBV6-5 | - | CASSYSRVTTGELFF | TGTGCCAGCAGTTACTCGAGGGTTACCACCGGGGAGCTGTTTTTT
TRBJ2-7 | TRBD2 | TRBV30 | - | CAWSNSGGASEQYF | TGTGCCTGGAGTAATAGCGGGGGGGCCTCCGAGCAGTACTTC
TRBJ1-3 | - | TRBV6-1 | - | CASLKTDSGNTIYF | TGTGCCAGCCTTAAGACAGACTCTGGAAACACCATATATTTT
TRBJ2-7 | TRBD2 | TRBV7-2 | - | CASSISTSGEQYF | TGTGCCAGCAGCATTTCTACTAGCGGGGAGCAGTACTTC
TRBJ2-7 | - | TRBV6-5 | - | CASRLHVGGSYEQYF | TGTGCCAGCAGACTACACGTGGGGGGTAGCTACGAGCAGTACTTC
TRBJ2-7 | TRBD2 | TRBV6-5 | few | CASSYGLAGAYEQYF | TGTGCCAGCAGTTACGGACTAGCGGGGGCCTACGAGCAGTACTTC
TRBJ2-3 | TRBD2 | TRBV2 | few | CASSGLAGVTDTQYF | TGTGCCAGCAGTGGACTAGCGGGCGTCACAGATACGCAGTATTTT
TRBJ1-6 | - | TRBV6-4 | - | CASSDRGPNSPLHF | TGTGCCAGCAGCGATAGGGGTCCAAATTCACCCCTCCACTTT
TRBJ2-7 | TRBD2 | TRBV6-1 | - | CASRHSGAYEQYF | TGTGCCAGCAGACACAGCGGGGCCTACGAGCAGTACTTC
TRBJ1-5 | TRBD1 | TRBV15 | - | CATSRDRGSGPQHF | TGTGCCACCAGCAGGGACAGGGGGTCAGGACCCCAGCATTTT
TRBJ2-5 | - | TRBV5-4 | - | CASSSTVETQYF | TGTGCCAGCAGCTCTACCGTAGAGACCCAGTACTTC